Presented here are 9 T cell receptor beta chains from one specimen sequenced in a study of T cells in Graves' hyperthyroidism and ophthalmopathy. Amplification of TCR beta CDR3 regions was performed using RNA transcripts as template. The HTBI primer set served for first-round RT-PCR of the TCR CDR3. TCRdb analysed the multiplex PCR reads with MiXCR anew, one entry per CDR3 protein. The sample consists of 700,000 or so distinct CDR3 sequences, 15% to 20% of them appearing once. Sequences were obtained from blood. These receptors originate from a man aged 18-30 years with Graves' hyperthyroidism.

The chain couples TRBV27 to TRBJ2-1; 9 bases map to TRBD2. V shed 1 base, J shed 0 bases, and the junction held 4 bases outside the gene matches. The CDR3 sequence is 17 residues long. CDR1 is MNHEY and CDR2 is SMNVEV in the germline V gene (reference sequence). The CDR3 coding sequence is TGTGCCAGCAGTTTATTTTTTAGCGGGAGCTCCTACAATGAGCAGTTCTTC. Translated: CASSLFFSGSSYNEQFF.

This clonotype showed up many times. The chain uses TRBV28 and TRBJ2-7, with 7 bases fitting TRBD2. The CDR3 has 15 amino acids. Germline loops: CDR1 MDHEN, CDR2 SYDVKM. With 3 bases clipped from V and 2 bases from J, the junction kept 7 bases outside the gene matches. The CDR3 region is CASSFRGEWTYEQYF. In DNA form, the CDR3 reads TGTGCCAGCAGTTTCCGGGGGGAGTGGACCTACGAGCAGTACTTC.

Only a few counts were recorded for this clonotype. This sequence joins TRBV9 and TRBJ1-2, with a weak D call TRBD1 (5 bases). Per the germline V gene, CDR1 is SGDLS and CDR2 is YYNGEE. The CDR3 has 12 amino acids. V was clipped by 4 bases and J by 5 bases, with 9 bases between them. CDR3 sequence: CASSQGVYGYTF. The CDR3 DNA sequence: TGTGCCAGCAGCCAAGGGGTATATGGCTACACCTTC.

The chain has TRBV6-2 or TRBV6-3 and TRBJ2-7, with no clear D. The V end was cut by 2 bases, the J end by 6 bases, with 11 bases between. Germline CDR1 reads MNHEY; CDR2 reads SVGEGT. The CDR3 runs 13 residues. The CDR3 loop reads CASSYPRAPEQYF. Written as DNA, the CDR3 is TGTGCCAGCAGTTACCCCCGGGCCCCCGAGCAGTACTTC.

A note on this clonotype: An end of the junction does not agree with germline; a read error may underlie this. The V call is TRBV6-2 or TRBV6-3, the J call TRBJ2-7; perhaps TRBD1 as D (6 bases). Germline lookup yields CDR1 MNHEY and CDR2 SVGEGT. The CDR3 extends over 15 amino acids. CDR3 sequence: CANSYPDRLTYEQYF. The CDR3 region has the DNA TGTGCCAACAGTTACCCCGACAGGCTGACCTACGAGCAGTACTTC.

In regard to this clonotype: This may be a read error, as it is one base from a much larger clone. The chain couples TRBV28 to TRBJ2-7, with 8 bases that match TRBD2. Trimming removed 10 bases from V and 7 bases from J; junction bases left unmatched: 15. CDR1 is MDHEN and CDR2 is SYDVKM in the germline V gene. The length of the CDR3 is 14 residues. This chain's CDR3 is CANSVGGGEWEQYF. The CDR3 DNA reads as TGTGCCAACAGCGTCGGGGGGGGGGAATGGGAGCAGTACTTC.

As concerns this clonotype: This may be a read error, as it is one base from a much larger clone. The rearrangement links TRBV2 to TRBJ2-7; TRBD1 might be the D (6 bases). Matching the DNA end better, TRBJ2-1 makes the J call doubtful. Germline V gene sequence: CDR1 SNHLY, CDR2 FYNNEI. CDR3 length: 13 amino acids. CDR3 region: CASSVLQGYEQFF. The CDR3 DNA reads TGTGCCAGCAGTGTACTACAGGGCTACGAGCAGTTCTTC.

In this sample, this clonotype turned up many times. The rearrangement uses TRBV11-3 and TRBJ2-7; unclear D gene. V was pared by 5 bases and J by 0 bases, with 17 bases between. The CDR3 totals 16 residues. CDR1 is SGHNT, CDR2 YENEEA, per germline. CDR3 DNA sequence: TGTGCCAGCAGCCCCCGATGGGAAGGAAGCTCCTACGAGCAGTACTTC. Its protein product is CASSPRWEGSSYEQYF.

This clonotype has only a few counts. This chain's CDR3 is CAWSAYTSNQPQHF. The DNA of the CDR3 is TGTGCCTGGAGTGCGTACACGAGCAATCAGCCCCAGCATTTT. This chain uses TRBV30 with TRBJ1-5, with D uncertain. V was pared by 1 base and J by 1 base, with 8 bases between. CDR1 is GTSNPN, CDR2 SVGIG, per germline (reference sequence). The CDR3 is 14 residues long.